This T cell receptor (beta chain) was observed in a study of cytomegalovirus exposure and HLA in healthy donors. With 6 bases removed from V and 7 bases from J, the gap between germline ends came to 24 bases. The germline gives CDR1 SQVTM, CDR2 ANQGSEA. The CDR3 runs 16 residues. Researchers ran the PCR with 60 Vbeta and 13 Jbeta primers. Data came from immunoSEQ multiplex PCR; TCRdb stores just in-frame clones and leaves some out. Here the sample table reports 200,000 to 250,000 clones. This clonotype was sampled from a woman between 25 and 40 years old in good health and CMV-seropositive. The V gene is TRBV29-1, the J gene TRBJ1-4; a possible D gene is TRBD1 (5 bases). Specimen: PBMCs. The CDR3, as DNA: TGCAGCGTGAGCCCTCACCGGGACTATAAACGTGAAAAACTGTTTTTT. It translates to CSVSPHRDYKREKLFF.